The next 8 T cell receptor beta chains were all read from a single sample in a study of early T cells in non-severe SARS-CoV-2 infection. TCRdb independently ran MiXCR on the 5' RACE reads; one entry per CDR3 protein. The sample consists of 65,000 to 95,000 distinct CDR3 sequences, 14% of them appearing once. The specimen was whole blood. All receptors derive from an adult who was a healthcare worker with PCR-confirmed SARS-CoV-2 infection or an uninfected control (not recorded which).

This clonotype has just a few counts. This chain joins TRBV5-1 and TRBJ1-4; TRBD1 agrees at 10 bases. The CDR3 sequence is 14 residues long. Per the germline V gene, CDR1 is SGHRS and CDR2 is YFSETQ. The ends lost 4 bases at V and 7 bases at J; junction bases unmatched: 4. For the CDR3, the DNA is TGCGCCAGCAGCCACGGACAGGGGGGTGAAAAACTGTTTTTT. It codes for CASSHGQGGEKLFF.

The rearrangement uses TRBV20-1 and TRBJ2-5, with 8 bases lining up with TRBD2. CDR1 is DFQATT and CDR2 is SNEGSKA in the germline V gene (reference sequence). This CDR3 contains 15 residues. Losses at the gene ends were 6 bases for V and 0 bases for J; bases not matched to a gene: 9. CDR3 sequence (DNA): TGCAGTGCACCCGAGGTAGCGGGGTACCAAGAGACCCAGTACTTC. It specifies CSAPEVAGYQETQYF.

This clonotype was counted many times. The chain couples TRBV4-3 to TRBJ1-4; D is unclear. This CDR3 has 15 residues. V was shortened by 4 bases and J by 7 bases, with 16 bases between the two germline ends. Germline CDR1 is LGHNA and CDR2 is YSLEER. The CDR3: CASSPRAALAEKLFF. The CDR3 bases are TGCGCCAGCAGCCCCCGGGCAGCTTTGGCTGAAAAACTGTTTTTT.

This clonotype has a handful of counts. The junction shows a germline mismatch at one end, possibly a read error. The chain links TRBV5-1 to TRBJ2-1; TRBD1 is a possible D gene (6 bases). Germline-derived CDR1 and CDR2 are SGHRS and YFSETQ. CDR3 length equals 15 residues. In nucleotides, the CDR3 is TGCGCCAGCAGCATCGGGACACTTAGCTACGATGAGCAGTTCTTC. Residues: CASSIGTLSYDEQFF.

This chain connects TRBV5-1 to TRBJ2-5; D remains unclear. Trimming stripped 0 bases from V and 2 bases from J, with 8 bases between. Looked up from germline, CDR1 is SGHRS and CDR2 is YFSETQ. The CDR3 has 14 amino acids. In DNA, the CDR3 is TGCGCCAGCAGCTTGGAGGCCAGTCAAGAGACCCAGTACTTC. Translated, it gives CASSLEASQETQYF.

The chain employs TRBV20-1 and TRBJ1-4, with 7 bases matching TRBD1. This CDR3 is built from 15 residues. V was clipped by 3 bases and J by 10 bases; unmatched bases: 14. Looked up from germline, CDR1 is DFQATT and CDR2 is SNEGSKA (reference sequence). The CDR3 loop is CSASYQGVLSGKLFF. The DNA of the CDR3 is TGCAGTGCTAGTTATCAGGGGGTTCTTTCAGGAAAACTGTTTTTT.

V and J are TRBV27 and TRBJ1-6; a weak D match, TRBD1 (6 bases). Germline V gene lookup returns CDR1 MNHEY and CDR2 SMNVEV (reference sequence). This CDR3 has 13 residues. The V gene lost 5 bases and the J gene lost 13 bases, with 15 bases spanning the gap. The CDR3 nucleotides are TGTGCCAGCAGTCTAGACAGGATCTCGCCCCTCCACTTT. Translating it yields CASSLDRISPLHF.

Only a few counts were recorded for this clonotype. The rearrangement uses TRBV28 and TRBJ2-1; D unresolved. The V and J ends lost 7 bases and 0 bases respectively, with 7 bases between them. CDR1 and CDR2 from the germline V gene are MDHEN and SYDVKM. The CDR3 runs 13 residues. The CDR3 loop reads CASMALSYNEQFF. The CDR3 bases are TGTGCCAGCATGGCGCTCTCCTACAATGAGCAGTTCTTC.